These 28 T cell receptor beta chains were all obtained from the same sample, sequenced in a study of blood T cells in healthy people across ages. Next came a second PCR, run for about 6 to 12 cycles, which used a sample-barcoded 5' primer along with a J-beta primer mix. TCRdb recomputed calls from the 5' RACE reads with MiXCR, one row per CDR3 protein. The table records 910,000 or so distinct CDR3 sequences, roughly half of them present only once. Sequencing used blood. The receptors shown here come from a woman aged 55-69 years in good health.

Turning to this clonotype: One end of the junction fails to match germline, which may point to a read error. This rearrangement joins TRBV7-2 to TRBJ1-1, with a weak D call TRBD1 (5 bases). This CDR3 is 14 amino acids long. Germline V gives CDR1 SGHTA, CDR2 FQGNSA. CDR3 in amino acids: CANSSGIMNTEAFF. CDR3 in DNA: TGTGCCAACAGCTCAGGGATTATGAACACTGAAGCTTTCTTT. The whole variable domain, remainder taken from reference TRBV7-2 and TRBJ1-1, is GAGVSQSPSNKVTEKGKDVELRCDPISGHTALYWYRQSLGQGLEFLIYFQGNSAPDKSGLPSDRFSAERTGGSVSTLTIQRTQQEDSAVYLCANSSGIMNTEAFFGQGTRLTVV.

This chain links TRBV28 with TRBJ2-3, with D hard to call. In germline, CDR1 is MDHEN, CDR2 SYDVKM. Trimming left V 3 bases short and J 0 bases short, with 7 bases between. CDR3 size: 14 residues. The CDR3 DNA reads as TGTGCCAGCAGTTTGTTTATCAGCACAGATACGCAGTATTTT. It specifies CASSLFISTDTQYF.

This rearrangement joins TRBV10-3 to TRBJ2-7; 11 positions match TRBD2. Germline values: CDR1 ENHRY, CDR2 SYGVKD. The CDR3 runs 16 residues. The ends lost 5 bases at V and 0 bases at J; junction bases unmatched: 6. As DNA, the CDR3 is TGTGCCATCAGTTCGAGACTAGCGGGGCCCTCCTACGAGCAGTACTTC. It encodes CAISSRLAGPSYEQYF.

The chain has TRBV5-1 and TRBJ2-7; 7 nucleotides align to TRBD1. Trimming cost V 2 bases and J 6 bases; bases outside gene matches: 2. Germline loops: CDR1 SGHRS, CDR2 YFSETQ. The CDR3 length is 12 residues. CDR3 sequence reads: CASSFTGAEQYF. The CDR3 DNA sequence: TGCGCCAGCAGCTTTACAGGGGCCGAGCAGTACTTC. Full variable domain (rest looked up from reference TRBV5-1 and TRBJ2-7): KAGVTQTPRYLIKTRGQQVTLSCSPISGHRSVSWYQQTPGQGLQFLFEYFSETQRNKGNFPGRFSGRQFSNSRSEMNVSTLELGDSALYLCASSFTGAEQYFGPGTRLTVT.

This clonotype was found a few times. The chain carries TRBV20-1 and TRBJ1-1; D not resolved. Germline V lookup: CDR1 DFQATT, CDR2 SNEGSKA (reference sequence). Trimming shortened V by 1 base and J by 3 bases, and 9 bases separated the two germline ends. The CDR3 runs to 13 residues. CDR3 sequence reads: CSARGQHDTEAFF. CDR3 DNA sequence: TGCAGTGCTAGAGGGCAGCATGACACTGAAGCTTTCTTT.

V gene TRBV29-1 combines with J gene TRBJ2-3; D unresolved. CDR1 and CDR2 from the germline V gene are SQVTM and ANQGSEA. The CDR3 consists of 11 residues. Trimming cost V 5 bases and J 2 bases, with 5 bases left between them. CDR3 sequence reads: CSVRPTDTQYF. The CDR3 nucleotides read TGCAGCGTTCGGCCCACAGATACGCAGTATTTT.

CDR3 region: CSVVRGGNTEAFF. CDR3 nucleotide sequence: TGCAGCGTTGTAAGGGGCGGGAACACTGAAGCTTTCTTT. The chain couples TRBV29-1 to TRBJ1-1, with D maybe TRBD1 (5 bases). The CDR3 consists of 13 residues. With 4 bases removed from V and 1 base from J, the gap between germline ends came to 10 bases. The germline V gene has CDR1 SQVTM and CDR2 ANQGSEA.

The CDR3: CSARVSGGFNEQFF. The CDR3 bases are TGCAGTGCTAGAGTCAGCGGGGGGTTCAATGAGCAGTTCTTC. This chain links TRBV20-1 with TRBJ2-1, with 9 bases that match TRBD2. This CDR3 contains 14 residues. In germline, CDR1 is DFQATT, CDR2 SNEGSKA (reference sequence). V dropped 1 base and J dropped 6; count of bases not matched to a gene: 4.

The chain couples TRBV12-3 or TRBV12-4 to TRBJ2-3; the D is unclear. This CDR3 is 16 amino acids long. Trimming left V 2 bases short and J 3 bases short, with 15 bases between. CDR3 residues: CASSLLGVHLTDTQYF. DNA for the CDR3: TGTGCCAGCAGTTTATTGGGCGTACACCTTACAGATACGCAGTATTTT.

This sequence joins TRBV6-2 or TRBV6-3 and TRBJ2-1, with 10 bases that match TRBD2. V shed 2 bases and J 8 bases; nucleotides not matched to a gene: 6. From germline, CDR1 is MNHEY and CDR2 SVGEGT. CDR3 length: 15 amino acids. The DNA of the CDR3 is TGTGCCAGCAGTTACAAAGCGGGAGGGCCCTATGAGCAGTTCTTC. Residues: CASSYKAGGPYEQFF.

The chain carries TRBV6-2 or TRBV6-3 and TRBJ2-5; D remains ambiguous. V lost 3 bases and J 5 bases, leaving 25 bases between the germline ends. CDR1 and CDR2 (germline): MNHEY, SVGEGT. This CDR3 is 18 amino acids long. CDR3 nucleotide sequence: TGTGCCAGCAGTTATAATCTCTACAACCCCGCTGAAGAGGAGACCCAGTACTTC. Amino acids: CASSYNLYNPAEEETQYF.

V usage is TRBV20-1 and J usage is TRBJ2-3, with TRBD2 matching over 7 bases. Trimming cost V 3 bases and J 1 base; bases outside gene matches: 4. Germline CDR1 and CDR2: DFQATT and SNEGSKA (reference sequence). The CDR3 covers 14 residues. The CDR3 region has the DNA TGCAGTGCTAGCTGGGCGGGAGGCACAGATACGCAGTATTTT. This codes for CSASWAGGTDTQYF.

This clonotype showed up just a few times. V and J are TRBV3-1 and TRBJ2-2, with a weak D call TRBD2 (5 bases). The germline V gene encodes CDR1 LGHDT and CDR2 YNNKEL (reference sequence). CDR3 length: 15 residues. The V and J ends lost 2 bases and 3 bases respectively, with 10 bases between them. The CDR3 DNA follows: TGTGCCAGCAGCCAAAAAACGGGGTACACCGGGGAGCTGTTTTTT. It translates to CASSQKTGYTGELFF.

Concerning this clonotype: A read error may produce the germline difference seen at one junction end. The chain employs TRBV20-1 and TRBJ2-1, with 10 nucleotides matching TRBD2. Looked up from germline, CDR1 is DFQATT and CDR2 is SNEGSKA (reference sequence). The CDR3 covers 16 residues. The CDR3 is CSARMRAGGAYNGQFF. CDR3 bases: TGCAGTGCTAGAATGCGAGCGGGGGGGGCTTACAATGGGCAGTTCTTC.

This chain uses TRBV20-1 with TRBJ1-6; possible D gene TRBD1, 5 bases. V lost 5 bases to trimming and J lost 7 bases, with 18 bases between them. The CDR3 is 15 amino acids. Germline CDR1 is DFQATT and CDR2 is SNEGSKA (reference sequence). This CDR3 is CSAPAGPQMNSPLHF. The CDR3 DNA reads TGCAGTGCTCCAGCGGGACCGCAAATGAATTCACCCCTCCACTTT.

The CDR3 region is CASSPGDRGFDEQYF. DNA for the CDR3: TGTGCCAGCTCACCAGGGGACAGGGGCTTCGATGAGCAGTACTTC. This sequence joins TRBV18 and TRBJ2-5; 10 nucleotides agree with TRBD1. V lost 2 bases to trimming and J lost 11 bases; unmatched junction nucleotides: 11. The CDR3 covers 15 residues. Germline-derived CDR1 and CDR2 are KGHSH and LQKENI.

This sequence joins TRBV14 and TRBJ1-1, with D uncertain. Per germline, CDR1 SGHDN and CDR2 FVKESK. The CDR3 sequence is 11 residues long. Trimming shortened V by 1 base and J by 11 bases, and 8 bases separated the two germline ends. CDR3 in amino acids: CASSQGGWAFF. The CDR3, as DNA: TGTGCCAGCAGCCAAGGCGGTTGGGCTTTCTTT.

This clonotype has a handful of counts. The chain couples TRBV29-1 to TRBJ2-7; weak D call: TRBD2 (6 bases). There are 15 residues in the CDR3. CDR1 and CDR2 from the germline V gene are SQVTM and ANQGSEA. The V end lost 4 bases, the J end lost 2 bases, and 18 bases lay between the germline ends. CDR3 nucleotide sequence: TGCAGCGTTGTAGGTGGACTACCGGGCCCCTACGAGCAGTACTTC. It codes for CSVVGGLPGPYEQYF.

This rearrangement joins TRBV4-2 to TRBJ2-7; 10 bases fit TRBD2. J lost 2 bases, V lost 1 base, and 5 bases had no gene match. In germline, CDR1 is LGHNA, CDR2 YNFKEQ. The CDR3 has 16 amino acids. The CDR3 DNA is TGTGCCAGCAGCCAAGGAACTAGCGGGACCCCCTACGAGCAGTACTTC. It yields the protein CASSQGTSGTPYEQYF.

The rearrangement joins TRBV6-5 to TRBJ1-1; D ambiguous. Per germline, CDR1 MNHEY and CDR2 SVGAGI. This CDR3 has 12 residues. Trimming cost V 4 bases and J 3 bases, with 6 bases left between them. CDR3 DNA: TGTGCCAGCAGTTCGACATACACTGAAGCTTTCTTT. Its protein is CASSSTYTEAFF.

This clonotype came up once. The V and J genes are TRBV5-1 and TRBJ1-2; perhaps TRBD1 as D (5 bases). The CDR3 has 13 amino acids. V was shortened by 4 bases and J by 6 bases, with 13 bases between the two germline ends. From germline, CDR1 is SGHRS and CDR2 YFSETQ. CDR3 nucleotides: TGCGCCAGCAGCGGGACCGAGACAGATGGCTACACCTTC. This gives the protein CASSGTETDGYTF.

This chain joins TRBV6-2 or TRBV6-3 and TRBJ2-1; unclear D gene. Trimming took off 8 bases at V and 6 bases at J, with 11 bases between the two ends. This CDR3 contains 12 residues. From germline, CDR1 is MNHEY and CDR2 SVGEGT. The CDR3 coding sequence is TGTGCCAGCCGCACTCTAAGCAATGAGCAGTTCTTC. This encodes CASRTLSNEQFF.

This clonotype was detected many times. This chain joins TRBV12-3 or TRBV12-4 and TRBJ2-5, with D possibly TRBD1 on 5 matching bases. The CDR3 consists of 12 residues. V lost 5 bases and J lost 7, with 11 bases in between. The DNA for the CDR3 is TGTGCCAGCAGTCCCCCAGGGCGGACCCAGTACTTC. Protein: CASSPPGRTQYF.

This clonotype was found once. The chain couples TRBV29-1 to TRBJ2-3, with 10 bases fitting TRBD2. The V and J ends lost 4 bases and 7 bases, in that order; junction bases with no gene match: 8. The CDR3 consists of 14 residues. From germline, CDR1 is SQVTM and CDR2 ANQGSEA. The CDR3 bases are TGCAGCGTTGGGACTAGCGGAGGGGGGAATACGCAGTATTTT. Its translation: CSVGTSGGGNTQYF.

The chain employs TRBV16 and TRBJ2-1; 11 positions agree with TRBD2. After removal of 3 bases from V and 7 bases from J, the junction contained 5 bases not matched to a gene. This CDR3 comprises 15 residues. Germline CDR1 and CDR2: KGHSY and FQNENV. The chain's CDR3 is CASSQLAGGYNEQFF. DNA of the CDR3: TGTGCCAGCAGCCAGCTAGCGGGAGGTTATAATGAGCAGTTCTTC.

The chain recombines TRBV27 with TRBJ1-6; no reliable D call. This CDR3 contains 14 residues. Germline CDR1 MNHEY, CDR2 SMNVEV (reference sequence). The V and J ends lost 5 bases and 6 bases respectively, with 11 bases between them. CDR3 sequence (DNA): TGTGCCAGCAGTGCTCAGGAAAGTAATTCACCCCTCCACTTT. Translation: CASSAQESNSPLHF.

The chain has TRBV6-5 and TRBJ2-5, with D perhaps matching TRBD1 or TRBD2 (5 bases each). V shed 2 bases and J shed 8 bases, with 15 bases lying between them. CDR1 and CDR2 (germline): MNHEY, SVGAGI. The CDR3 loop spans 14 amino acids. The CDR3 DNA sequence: TGTGCCAGCAGTTACGCGAGGGGTGGATCAACCCAGTACTTC. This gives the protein CASSYARGGSTQYF.

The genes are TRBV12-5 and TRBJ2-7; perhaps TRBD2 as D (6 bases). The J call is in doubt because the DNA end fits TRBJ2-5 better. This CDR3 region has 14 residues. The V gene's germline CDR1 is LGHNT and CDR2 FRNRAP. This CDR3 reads CASGFSGVGETQYF. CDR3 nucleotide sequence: TGTGCTAGTGGTTTCTCGGGGGTAGGAGAGACCCAGTACTTC.